This TCR beta chain is drawn from a study of blood T cell repertoires in COVID-19. As for the study in general: Acute and convalescent COVID-19 samples came from the United States, Italy and Spain. The cDNA or gDNA used as material had been derived from T cells, B-cell-depleted T cells, or PBMCs.

Assay: immunoSEQ multiplex PCR; the TCRdb copy retains only in-frame clones and omits some. This sample yields roughly 200,000 clones, of which about 88% are seen a single time; roughly 1.7% belongs to the top ten. CDR1 and CDR2 (germline): SGHRS, YFSETQ. This CDR3 spans 15 amino acids. The ends lost 4 bases at V and 4 bases at J; junction bases unmatched: 8. The chain uses TRBV5-1 and TRBJ2-5, with TRBD2 matching over 9 bases. The TCR originated in a man between 65 and 80 years old with acute or convalescent COVID-19. The sample consisted of peripheral blood. The chain's CDR3 is CASSPGLANSETQYF. CDR3 sequence (DNA): TGCGCCAGCAGCCCAGGACTAGCGAATTCAGAGACCCAGTACTTC.